What follows are 23 T cell receptor beta chains derived from one specimen sequenced in a study of blood T cell repertoires in COVID-19. This table comes from immunoSEQ multiplex PCR, and its TCRdb copy is limited to in-frame clones, with some not included. The sample lists about 57,000 clones; around 82% were seen once. Material for sequencing was peripheral blood. These receptors came from a woman of 80 years or more with acute or convalescent COVID-19.

This clone has only a few counts. V is TRBV12-3 or TRBV12-4 and J is TRBJ2-5; D is unresolved. The CDR3 is 13 residues long. The ends were cut back, 6 bases at V and 5 bases at J, with 13 bases in the middle. The CDR3 sequence is CASSRLPGETQYF. The CDR3 DNA reads as TGTGCCAGCAGCCGACTCCCCGGGGAGACCCAGTACTTC.

The chain links TRBV5-1 to TRBJ2-7; 10 bases match TRBD2. The CDR3 covers 14 residues. The germline V gene has CDR1 SGHRS and CDR2 YFSETQ. J was trimmed by 0 bases and V by 4 bases; bases with no gene match: 1. The CDR3 here is CASSQRGGSYEQYF. The CDR3 DNA reads TGCGCCAGCAGCCAGCGGGGGGGCTCCTACGAGCAGTACTTC.

The chain combines TRBV3-1 (or the pseudogene TRBV3-2) with TRBJ1-5; 8 positions agree with TRBD1. CDR1 LGHDT and CDR2 YNNKEL come from the germline V gene (reference sequence). The V gene end was trimmed by 1 base and the J gene end by 7 bases; junction bases not matched to a gene: 9. The CDR3 is 16 residues long. CDR3 sequence reads: CASSQGAGRQGQPQHF. Here the CDR3 DNA reads TGTGCCAGCAGCCAAGGAGCTGGCAGACAGGGGCAGCCCCAGCATTTT.

V gene TRBV5-1 combines with J gene TRBJ1-1, with 7 bases matching TRBD1. The CDR3 is made up of 13 amino acids. V lost 9 bases and J lost 0; bases outside the gene matches: 5. Germline V lookup: CDR1 SGHRS, CDR2 YFSETQ. CDR3 coding DNA: TGCGCCACGGCGACAGGGATGAACACTGAAGCTTTCTTT. Amino acid sequence: CATATGMNTEAFF.

The chain employs TRBV27 and TRBJ1-1; D is possibly TRBD1 (6 bases). Germline V lookup: CDR1 MNHEY, CDR2 SMNVEV (reference sequence). The CDR3 covers 14 residues. V was clipped by 2 bases and J by 2 bases, with 9 bases between them. The CDR3 DNA is TGTGCCAGCAGTTTAAGAGGGACAAACACTGAAGCTTTCTTT. Residues: CASSLRGTNTEAFF.

The chain recombines TRBV4-2 with TRBJ1-4, with D hard to call. CDR3 length equals 14 residues. Germline V CDR1 and CDR2: LGHNA, YNFKEQ. Deletions cut 7 bases from V and 1 base from J, with 10 bases between. The CDR3 DNA sequence: TGTGCCAGCACCCCTGGAGGAACTAATGAAAAACTGTTTTTT. The encoded protein is CASTPGGTNEKLFF.

The gene calls are TRBV28 and TRBJ1-4; 10 bases line up with TRBD1. The V gene's germline CDR1 is MDHEN and CDR2 SYDVKM. CDR3 length: 17 amino acids. The trim removed 6 bases at V and 7 bases at J, leaving 14 bases unmatched. CDR3 bases: TGTGCCAGCAGCCATACAAACCCGGGACAGGGGAGTGAAAAACTGTTTTTT. Protein product: CASSHTNPGQGSEKLFF.

The chain links TRBV12-3 or TRBV12-4 to TRBJ2-7; D might be TRBD1 (6 bases). This CDR3 comprises 12 residues. The V end was cut by 4 bases, the J end by 4 bases, with 8 bases between. The CDR3 DNA sequence: TGTGCCAGCAGTTCTACAGGGTACGAGCAGTACTTC. Translation: CASSSTGYEQYF.

V and J are TRBV5-1 and TRBJ1-1; a weak D match, TRBD1 (6 bases). The CDR3 extends over 15 amino acids. V was clipped by 3 bases and J by 1 base, with 13 bases between them. Per germline, CDR1 SGHRS and CDR2 YFSETQ. CDR3 bases: TGCGCCAGCAGCTCCTTAACAGGGAGGAACACTGAAGCTTTCTTT. This translates into CASSSLTGRNTEAFF.

The chain recombines TRBV27 with TRBJ2-1; 10 nucleotides match TRBD2. CDR1 and CDR2 (germline): MNHEY, SMNVEV (reference sequence). The junction had 8 bases not matched to a gene; V was cut back by 3 bases and J by 9 bases. CDR3 length: 15 residues. The CDR3 spells CASSLTSGRAGEQFF. The DNA for the CDR3 is TGTGCCAGCAGTTTGACCAGCGGGAGGGCCGGTGAGCAGTTCTTC.

The chain joins TRBV6-2 or TRBV6-3 to TRBJ2-1, with 12 bases matching TRBD2. The CDR3 runs 16 residues. Trimming cost V 4 bases and J 6 bases; bases outside gene matches: 7. CDR1 MNHEY and CDR2 SVGEGT come from the germline V gene. The CDR3 sequence is CASSWSTSGGLNEQFF. The CDR3 bases are TGTGCCAGCAGTTGGTCTACTAGCGGGGGGCTCAATGAGCAGTTCTTC.

V usage is TRBV5-1 and J usage is TRBJ2-7; 11 nucleotides line up with TRBD1. CDR3 length: 16 amino acids. CDR1 SGHRS and CDR2 YFSETQ come from the germline V gene. With V trimmed by 2 bases and J by 4 bases, 8 bases remained unmatched. The CDR3 here is CASSFQGQGARYEQYF. CDR3 bases: TGCGCCAGCAGCTTCCAAGGACAGGGGGCTAGGTACGAGCAGTACTTC.

This clone appeared a single time. The V and J genes are TRBV6-5 and TRBJ1-4; D gene ambiguous. Germline V CDR1 and CDR2: MNHEY, SVGAGI. Trimming removed 5 bases from V and 6 bases from J, with 13 bases in between. CDR3 length: 14 amino acids. CDR3 sequence: CASSQVVEYEKLFF. In nucleotides, the CDR3 is TGTGCCAGCAGTCAGGTGGTAGAGTATGAAAAACTGTTTTTT.

The CDR3 protein is CASSNRDSPYEQYF. CDR3 sequence (DNA): TGTGCCAGCAGTAACCGGGACAGCCCCTACGAGCAGTACTTC. The rearrangement links TRBV6-5 to TRBJ2-7; 7 bases align to TRBD1. Germline-derived CDR1 and CDR2 are MNHEY and SVGAGI. Trimming took 5 bases from V and 2 from J; bases not matched to a gene: 6. The CDR3 consists of 14 residues.

The chain joins TRBV5-1 to TRBJ2-2, with 10 bases fitting TRBD2. The germline V gene has CDR1 SGHRS and CDR2 YFSETQ. CDR3 length: 14 amino acids. Germline trimming cut 3 bases from V and 8 bases from J; bases unmatched to any gene: 4. The CDR3 DNA sequence: TGCGCCAGCAGCTCCCCACTAGCGGGAGGGGAGCTGTTTTTT. Encoded protein: CASSSPLAGGELFF.

The CDR3 loop is CASSFSSQGGETQYF. The CDR3 bases are TGTGCCAGCAGCTTTAGTTCGCAGGGGGGAGAGACCCAGTACTTC. The chain couples TRBV11-2 to TRBJ2-5; possibly TRBD1 for D (7 bases). The CDR3 consists of 15 residues. The germline V gene has CDR1 SGHAT and CDR2 FQNNGV. V lost 3 bases and J lost 4, with 15 bases in between.

This clone turned up a few times. This rearrangement joins TRBV6-6 to TRBJ1-2; D might be TRBD1 (5 bases). Between the trimmed V and J ends, which lost 6 bases and 0 bases, there was a span of 11 bases. In germline, CDR1 is MNHNY, CDR2 SVGAGI (reference sequence). There are 14 residues in the CDR3. This chain's CDR3 is CASRLQASNYGYTF. Here the CDR3 DNA reads TGTGCCAGCAGACTACAGGCCTCTAACTATGGCTACACCTTC.

This rearrangement joins TRBV27 to TRBJ2-7; unclear D gene. This CDR3 is 14 amino acids long. Germline CDR1 MNHEY, CDR2 SMNVEV (reference sequence). The V end was cut by 6 bases, the J end by 2 bases, with 14 bases between. The CDR3, as DNA: TGTGCCAGCAGGCCCTCGGGTCTCGCCTACGAGCAGTACTTC. Its translation is CASRPSGLAYEQYF.

The chain uses TRBV29-1 and TRBJ1-1; unclear D gene. V lost 1 base and J lost 0, with 12 bases in between. The CDR3 consists of 15 residues. Germline CDR1 SQVTM, CDR2 ANQGSEA. Written as DNA, the CDR3 is TGCAGCGTTGAAGTGGAGGGAAGAATGAACACTGAAGCTTTCTTT. This sequence encodes CSVEVEGRMNTEAFF.

The CDR3 region is CASSLAGGNTEAFF. In nucleotides, the CDR3 is TGTGCCAGCAGCTTAGCGGGGGGGAACACTGAAGCTTTCTTT. This chain uses TRBV11-3 with TRBJ1-1; D may be TRBD1 (5 bases). Germline V CDR1 and CDR2: SGHNT, YENEEA. The CDR3 extends over 14 amino acids. Trimming stripped 1 base from V and 1 base from J, with 7 bases between.

The chain employs TRBV4-1 and TRBJ2-5, with a possible D match to TRBD1 (6 bases). Trimming took off 4 bases at V and 7 bases at J, with 19 bases between the two ends. Per the germline V gene, CDR1 is MGHRA and CDR2 is YSYEKL. The CDR3 is made up of 15 amino acids. The CDR3 is CASSPRGGGRGTQYF. In nucleotides, the CDR3 is TGCGCCAGCAGCCCGCGAGGGGGTGGTAGGGGGACCCAGTACTTC.

The chain employs TRBV7-8 and TRBJ2-5; maybe TRBD2 (6 bases). In germline, CDR1 is SGHVS, CDR2 FQNEAQ. This CDR3 comprises 15 residues. V shed 8 bases and J shed 2 bases, with 18 bases lying between them. In DNA, the CDR3 is TGTGCCAGCGGTTCAGCCGGGAGACCACAAGAGACCCAGTACTTC. This sequence encodes CASGSAGRPQETQYF.

The count of this clone is one. V is TRBV10-3 and J is TRBJ2-3, with 9 bases identical to TRBD1. The V gene's germline CDR1 is ENHRY and CDR2 SYGVKD. This CDR3 has 11 residues. V gave up 8 bases and J gave up 6 bases; unmatched junction bases: 0. The chain's CDR3 is CAIGQGDTQYF. CDR3 DNA sequence: TGTGCCATCGGACAGGGGGATACGCAGTATTTT.